Shown below are 26 T cell receptor beta chains from a single sample sequenced in a study of blood T cell repertoires in COVID-19. TCRdb's table, derived via immunoSEQ multiplex PCR, lists solely in-frame clones and lacks some. The sample holds under 20,000 clones, over 85% seen once. Sequenced input: peripheral blood. These TCRs come from a human donor in a cohort sampled during active COVID-19.

This rearrangement joins TRBV5-1 to TRBJ2-1, with TRBD2 identical over 12 bases. The germline gives CDR1 SGHRS, CDR2 YFSETQ. CDR3 size: 16 residues. J was trimmed by 5 bases and V by 2 bases; bases with no gene match: 5. The CDR3 loop is CASSLMLAGGNNEQFF. CDR3 bases: TGCGCCAGCAGCTTAATGCTAGCGGGAGGGAACAATGAGCAGTTCTTC.

The chain has TRBV5-4 and TRBJ2-6, with 7 positions matching TRBD1. CDR3 size: 16 residues. V gave up 3 bases and J gave up 3 bases; unmatched junction bases: 6. Looked up from germline, CDR1 is SGHNT and CDR2 is YYREEE (reference sequence). The chain's CDR3 is CASSSLTGFGANVLTF. The CDR3 nucleotides read TGTGCCAGCAGCTCCCTGACAGGGTTTGGGGCCAACGTCCTGACTTTC.

The V call is TRBV28, the J call TRBJ2-7; perhaps TRBD1 as D (6 bases). Germline V gives CDR1 MDHEN, CDR2 SYDVKM. V lost 6 bases and J lost 3, with 21 bases in between. The CDR3 covers 16 residues. CDR3 sequence: CASRREPDRFLYEQYF. The DNA for the CDR3 is TGTGCCAGCAGGCGAGAACCCGACAGGTTTCTCTACGAGCAGTACTTC.

The chain is built from TRBV28 and TRBJ1-2; 7 bases align to TRBD1. This CDR3 has 13 residues. The V and J ends lost 6 bases and 8 bases, in that order; junction bases with no gene match: 9. The V gene's germline CDR1 is MDHEN and CDR2 SYDVKM. CDR3 protein: CASSQDRERGYTF. CDR3 coding DNA: TGTGCCAGCAGCCAAGACAGGGAAAGGGGCTACACCTTC.

This clone was detected a few times. The chain combines TRBV11-2 with TRBJ2-7, with 11 bases identical to TRBD2. J was trimmed by 7 bases and V by 5 bases; bases with no gene match: 16. Per germline, CDR1 SGHAT and CDR2 FQNNGV. The CDR3 sequence is 17 residues long. In DNA form, the CDR3 reads TGTGCCAGCAGCCCGCGCGGCCTAGCGGGAGGAGCGAAAGAGCAGTACTTC. This translates into CASSPRGLAGGAKEQYF.

This clone occurred a few times. The rearrangement uses TRBV19 and TRBJ1-1, with 7 bases that match TRBD1. The CDR3 spans 17 residues. CDR1 and CDR2 from the germline V gene are LNHDA and SQIVND (reference sequence). With V trimmed by 4 bases and J by 4 bases, 15 bases remained unmatched. Here the CDR3 DNA reads TGTGCCAGTAGTACCCGACAGGGCTTGGGGCAAAGCACTGAAGCTTTCTTT. This translates into CASSTRQGLGQSTEAFF.

The chain has TRBV27 and TRBJ2-3; possible D gene TRBD1, 5 bases. The ends were cut back, 1 base at V and 5 bases at J, with 16 bases in the middle. Germline V gene data show CDR1 as MNHEY and CDR2 as SMNVEV (reference sequence). The CDR3 runs to 16 residues. The CDR3 sequence is CASSLLGRGLRDTQYF. The CDR3, as DNA: TGTGCCAGCAGTTTATTGGGGCGCGGTCTCCGAGATACGCAGTATTTT.

The V call is TRBV2, the J call TRBJ1-5, with D uncertain. This CDR3 has 12 amino acids. V lost 2 bases and J lost 4, with 3 bases in between. The germline CDR1 and CDR2 sequences are SNHLY and FYNNEI. CDR3 DNA sequence: TGTGCCAGCAGTGAACCTAATCAGCCCCAGCATTTT. It yields the protein CASSEPNQPQHF.

CDR3 bases: TGTGCCACGACAGGGGAGTTGAGGACTGAAGCTTTCTTT. This sequence encodes CATTGELRTEAFF. V usage is TRBV10-3 and J usage is TRBJ1-1; 8 positions match TRBD1. Germline V gene sequence: CDR1 ENHRY, CDR2 SYGVKD. J gave up 5 bases and V 10 bases, and 9 bases lay outside the gene matches. The CDR3 extends over 13 amino acids.

The chain recombines TRBV5-5 with TRBJ2-2; TRBD2 might be the D (6 bases). The V and J ends lost 7 bases and 3 bases respectively, with 13 bases between them. The CDR3 covers 14 residues. The germline V gene encodes CDR1 SGHKS and CDR2 YYEKEE (reference sequence). The chain's CDR3 is CASHWGLDTGELFF. For the CDR3, the DNA is TGTGCCAGCCACTGGGGACTTGACACCGGGGAGCTGTTTTTT. The whole variable domain, remainder taken from reference TRBV5-5 and TRBJ2-2, is DAGVTQSPTHLIKTRGQQVTLRCSPISGHKSVSWYQQVLGQGPQFIFQYYEKEERGRGNFPDRFSARQFPNYSSELNVNALLLGDSALYLCASHWGLDTGELFFGEGSRLTVL.

The chain carries TRBV10-2 and TRBJ2-7; D ambiguous. Germline V lookup: CDR1 WSHSY, CDR2 SAAADI. Trimming cost V 8 bases and J 4 bases, with 6 bases left between them. The CDR3 sequence is 10 residues long. This chain's CDR3 is CASGEYEQYF. DNA for the CDR3: TGCGCCAGCGGAGAATACGAGCAGTACTTC.

The V gene is TRBV7-9, the J gene TRBJ2-3; TRBD2 might be the D (6 bases). The CDR3 is 15 amino acids. Germline CDR1 reads SEHNR; CDR2 reads FQNEAQ (reference sequence). Trimming took 2 bases from V and 3 from J, leaving 12 bases between them. CDR3: CASSLFGGTTDTQYF. In nucleotides, the CDR3 is TGTGCCAGCAGCTTATTCGGCGGGACGACAGATACGCAGTATTTT.

The chain recombines TRBV2 with TRBJ1-1; 10 positions agree with TRBD1. The CDR3 runs to 14 residues. Germline V gene data show CDR1 as SNHLY and CDR2 as FYNNEI. V shed 7 bases and J 3 bases; nucleotides not matched to a gene: 5. The CDR3 spells CASTGQGPYTEAFF. The CDR3 coding sequence is TGTGCCAGCACGGGACAGGGGCCCTACACTGAAGCTTTCTTT.

The gene calls are TRBV30 and TRBJ1-6; 7 positions agree with TRBD1. Germline-derived CDR1 and CDR2 are GTSNPN and SVGIG (reference sequence). The trim removed 1 base at V and 5 bases at J, leaving 2 bases unmatched. The CDR3 totals 14 residues. CDR3 in DNA: TGTGCCTGGAGTGCGGGACAGAATAATTCACCCCTCCACTTT. Protein: CAWSAGQNNSPLHF.

This chain links TRBV10-1 with TRBJ1-5; a weak D match, TRBD1 (6 bases). V was shortened by 2 bases and J by 0 bases, with 14 bases between the two germline ends. CDR3 length: 17 residues. In germline, CDR1 is WNHNN, CDR2 SYGVQD (reference sequence). CDR3 coding DNA: TGCGCCAGCAGTGAGACTCAAACAGGGCCTAGCAATCAGCCCCAGCATTTT. Amino acid sequence: CASSETQTGPSNQPQHF.

This clone showed up just once. The chain carries TRBV28 and TRBJ2-1; 10 nucleotides line up with TRBD2. This CDR3 has 15 residues. J lost 4 bases, V lost 11 bases, and 11 bases had no gene match. Germline assignment: CDR1 MDHEN and CDR2 SYDVKM. This chain's CDR3 is CAAAPTSGTYNEQFF. Here the CDR3 DNA reads TGTGCCGCCGCACCCACTAGCGGGACGTACAATGAGCAGTTCTTC.

This clone has just one count. This chain connects TRBV19 to TRBJ2-7; 7 nucleotides match TRBD2. J gave up 1 base and V 4 bases, and 10 bases lay outside the gene matches. Germline V gives CDR1 LNHDA, CDR2 SQIVND (reference sequence). CDR3 size: 16 residues. The CDR3 is CASSTIAGETSYEQYF. The CDR3 coding sequence is TGTGCCAGTAGTACCATAGCGGGTGAGACATCCTACGAGCAGTACTTC.

The rearrangement uses TRBV5-6 and TRBJ2-7; D is perhaps TRBD2 (6 bases). There are 14 residues in the CDR3. The V gene's germline CDR1 is SGHDT and CDR2 YYEEEE. V gave up 4 bases and J gave up 6 bases, with 17 bases separating them. The CDR3 reads CASSLRDSFGEQYF. The DNA for the CDR3 is TGTGCCAGCAGCCTCCGGGACTCCTTTGGCGAGCAGTACTTC.

This clone was counted a single time. The rearrangement uses TRBV7-8 and TRBJ1-5; D perhaps matches TRBD1 (6 bases). In germline, CDR1 is SGHVS, CDR2 FQNEAQ. Trimming cost V 5 bases and J 6 bases, with 20 bases left between them. This CDR3 region has 16 residues. This chain's CDR3 is CASSLFGGATIQPQHF. The CDR3 DNA reads TGTGCCAGCAGCCTGTTCGGGGGGGCTACGATTCAGCCCCAGCATTTT.

This chain links TRBV5-1 with TRBJ2-7; 7 positions agree with TRBD1. Germline CDR1 reads SGHRS; CDR2 reads YFSETQ. CDR3 length: 15 amino acids. The J segment lost 3 bases and the V segment lost 4 bases, leaving 10 bases of the junction unmatched. The CDR3 region is CASSPTGQEVYEQYF. The CDR3 DNA reads TGCGCCAGCAGCCCAACCGGACAGGAGGTCTACGAGCAGTACTTC.

The chain joins TRBV28 to TRBJ2-3; possibly TRBD1 for D (6 bases). V shed 3 bases and J shed 5 bases, with 12 bases lying between them. Germline V gene lookup returns CDR1 MDHEN and CDR2 SYDVKM. The CDR3 extends over 14 amino acids. The CDR3 reads CASSLRQGIDTQYF. The CDR3 region has the DNA TGTGCCAGCAGTTTGCGGCAGGGGATAGATACGCAGTATTTT.

The V and J genes are TRBV6-5 and TRBJ2-2, with 9 positions matching TRBD2. Germline CDR1 reads MNHEY; CDR2 reads SVGAGI. Losses at the gene ends were 4 bases for V and 2 bases for J; bases not matched to a gene: 5. This CDR3 has 16 residues. CDR3 in amino acids: CASSFSSGSNTGELFF. CDR3 nucleotide sequence: TGTGCCAGCAGTTTCAGTAGCGGGAGTAACACCGGGGAGCTGTTTTTT.

This clone is deemed medium-sized (0.01 to 0.1%). The chain joins TRBV3-1 (or the pseudogene TRBV3-2) to TRBJ1-1; 8 bases fit TRBD1. This CDR3 is 12 amino acids long. The ends lost 5 bases at V and 8 bases at J; junction bases unmatched: 4. Germline CDR1 and CDR2: LGHDT and YNNKEL (reference sequence). DNA for the CDR3: TGTGCCAGCAGCAGACGACAGGGGGAAGCTTTCTTT. Encoded protein: CASSRRQGEAFF.

V and J are TRBV28 and TRBJ2-7, with TRBD1 identical over 9 bases. Germline V gene lookup returns CDR1 MDHEN and CDR2 SYDVKM. V dropped 2 bases and J dropped 7; count of bases not matched to a gene: 9. The CDR3 covers 15 residues. CDR3 DNA sequence: TGTGCCAGCAGTTTAATCCGGACAGGGGTGGGGGAGCAGTACTTC. Translation gives CASSLIRTGVGEQYF.

A single count supports this clone. This chain links TRBV9 with TRBJ2-1; the match to TRBD2 covers 14 bases. CDR3 length: 15 residues. The germline V gene encodes CDR1 SGDLS and CDR2 YYNGEE. J gave up 8 bases and V 4 bases, and 5 bases lay outside the gene matches. The CDR3 loop reads CASSSGLAGVYEQFF. The DNA for the CDR3 is TGTGCCAGCAGCTCGGGACTAGCGGGAGTCTATGAGCAGTTCTTC.

V usage is TRBV9 and J usage is TRBJ2-1; TRBD2 agrees at 10 bases. V was pared by 3 bases and J by 4 bases, with 7 bases of the junction left unmatched. The CDR3 loop spans 16 amino acids. Germline V lookup: CDR1 SGDLS, CDR2 YYNGEE. The CDR3 sequence: CASSARVTSGYNEQFF. CDR3 sequence (DNA): TGTGCCAGCAGCGCCCGGGTGACTAGCGGGTACAATGAGCAGTTCTTC.